This T cell receptor (beta chain) was identified during a study of blood T cell repertoires in COVID-19. Participants spanned ages roughly 18 to 95 years and resided in 20 to 30 US areas. Participants had their cohort set by participant-reported clinical history. Cohort 3 donors were reported recovered after two negative PCRs, clearance, or symptom resolution. Deletions cut 10 bases from V and 0 bases from J, with 31 bases between. Looked up from germline, CDR1 is SNHLY and CDR2 is FYNNEI. The CDR3 spans 19 residues. Original analysis: Amplification of reference gene primers provided the estimated nucleated cell counts. Some clones are missing from TCRdb's copy, which holds only in-frame ones; the method was immunoSEQ multiplex PCR. V, J and clone size were drawn from that table, and D and trimming were deduced from the DNA. Counted here are fewer than 400,000 clones, about nine tenths occurring once; the ten biggest clones make up around 10%.

The J gene is TRBJ2-7, the V gene TRBV2, with a weak D call TRBD1 (6 bases). Material: PBMCs or T cells enriched from blood (not recorded which). This TCR came from a woman between 18 and 29 years old who had recovered from COVID-19. This CDR3 reads CAIEGLVRRKGQPSYEQYF. The CDR3 nucleotides read TGTGCCATCGAAGGCCTAGTACGCCGGAAGGGACAACCCTCCTACGAGCAGTACTTC.